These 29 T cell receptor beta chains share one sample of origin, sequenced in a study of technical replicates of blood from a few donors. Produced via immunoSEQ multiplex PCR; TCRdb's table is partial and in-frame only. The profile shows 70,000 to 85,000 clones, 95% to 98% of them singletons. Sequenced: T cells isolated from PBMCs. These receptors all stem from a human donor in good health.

The CDR3 here is CASSESGTEAFF. CDR3 in DNA: TGTGCCAGCAGTGAATCGGGGACTGAAGCTTTCTTT. This sequence joins TRBV6-4 and TRBJ1-1; D gene uncertain. Germline loops: CDR1 MRHNA, CDR2 SNTAGT. Trimming took off 3 bases at V and 5 bases at J, with 7 bases between the two ends. CDR3 length equals 12 residues.

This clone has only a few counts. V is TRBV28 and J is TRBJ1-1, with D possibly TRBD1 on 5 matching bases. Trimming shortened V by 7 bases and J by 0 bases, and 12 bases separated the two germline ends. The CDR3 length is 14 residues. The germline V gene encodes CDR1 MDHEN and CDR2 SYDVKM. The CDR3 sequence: CASKVGALNTEAFF. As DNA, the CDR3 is TGTGCCAGCAAAGTTGGGGCCCTGAACACTGAAGCTTTCTTT.

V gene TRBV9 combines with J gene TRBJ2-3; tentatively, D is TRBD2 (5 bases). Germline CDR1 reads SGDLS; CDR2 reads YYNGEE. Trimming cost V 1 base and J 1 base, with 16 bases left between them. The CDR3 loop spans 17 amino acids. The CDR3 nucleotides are TGTGCCAGCAGCGTATTCCCAGAGGTCGGGGGCACAGATACGCAGTATTTT. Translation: CASSVFPEVGGTDTQYF. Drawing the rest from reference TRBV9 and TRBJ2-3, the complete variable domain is DSGVTQTPKHLITATGQRVTLRCSPRSGDLSVYWYQQSLDQGLQFLIQYYNGEERAKGNILERFSAQQFPDLHSELNLSSLELGDSALYFCASSVFPEVGGTDTQYFGPGTRLTVL.

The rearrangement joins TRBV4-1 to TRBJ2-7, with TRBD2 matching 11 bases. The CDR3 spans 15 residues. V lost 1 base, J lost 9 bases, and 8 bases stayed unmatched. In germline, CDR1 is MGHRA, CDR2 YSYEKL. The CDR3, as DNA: TGCGCCAGCAGCCAAGGGACTAGCGGGTTTGTGGGGCAGTACTTC. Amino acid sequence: CASSQGTSGFVGQYF.

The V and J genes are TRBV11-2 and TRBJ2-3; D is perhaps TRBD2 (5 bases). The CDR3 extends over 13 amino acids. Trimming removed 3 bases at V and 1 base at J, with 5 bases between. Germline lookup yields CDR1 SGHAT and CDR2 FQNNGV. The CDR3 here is CASSLGGTDTQYF. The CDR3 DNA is TGTGCCAGCAGCTTGGGAGGCACAGATACGCAGTATTTT.

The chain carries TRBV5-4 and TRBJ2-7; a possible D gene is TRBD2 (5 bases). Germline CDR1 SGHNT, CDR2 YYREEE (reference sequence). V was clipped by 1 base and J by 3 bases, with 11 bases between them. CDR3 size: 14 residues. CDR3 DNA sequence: TGTGCCAGCAGCTTGAATTTCGGGGACTACGAGCAGTACTTC. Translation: CASSLNFGDYEQYF.

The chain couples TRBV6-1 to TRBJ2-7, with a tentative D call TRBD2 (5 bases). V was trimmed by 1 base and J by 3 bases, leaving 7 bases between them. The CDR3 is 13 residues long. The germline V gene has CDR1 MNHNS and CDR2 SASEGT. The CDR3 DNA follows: TGTGCCAGCAGTGAAGTGGCGGGCTACGAGCAGTACTTC. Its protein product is CASSEVAGYEQYF.

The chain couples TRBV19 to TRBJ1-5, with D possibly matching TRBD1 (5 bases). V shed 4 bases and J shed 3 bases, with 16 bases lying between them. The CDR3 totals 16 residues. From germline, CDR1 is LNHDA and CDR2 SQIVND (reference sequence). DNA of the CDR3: TGTGCCAGTAGTAAACGGCCCGGGGGGACCAATCAGCCCCAGCATTTT. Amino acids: CASSKRPGGTNQPQHF.

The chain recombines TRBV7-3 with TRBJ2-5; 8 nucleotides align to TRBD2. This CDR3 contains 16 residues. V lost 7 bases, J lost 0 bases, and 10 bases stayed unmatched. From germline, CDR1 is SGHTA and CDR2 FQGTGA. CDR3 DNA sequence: TGTGCCAGCATCCTCAGCGGGGGAACCGACCAAGAGACCCAGTACTTC. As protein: CASILSGGTDQETQYF.

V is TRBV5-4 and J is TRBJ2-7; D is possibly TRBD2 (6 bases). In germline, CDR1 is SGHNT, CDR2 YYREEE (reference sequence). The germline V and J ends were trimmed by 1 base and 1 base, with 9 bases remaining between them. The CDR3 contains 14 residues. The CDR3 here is CASSLFGTSYEQYF. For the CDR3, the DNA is TGTGCCAGCAGCTTGTTCGGGACTTCCTACGAGCAGTACTTC.

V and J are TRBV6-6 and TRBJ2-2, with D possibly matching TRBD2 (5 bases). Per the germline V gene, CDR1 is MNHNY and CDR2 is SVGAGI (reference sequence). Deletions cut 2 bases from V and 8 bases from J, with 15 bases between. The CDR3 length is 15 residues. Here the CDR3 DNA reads TGTGCCAGCAGTTACCAAGACACAAGACTAGGGGAGCTGTTTTTT. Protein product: CASSYQDTRLGELFF.

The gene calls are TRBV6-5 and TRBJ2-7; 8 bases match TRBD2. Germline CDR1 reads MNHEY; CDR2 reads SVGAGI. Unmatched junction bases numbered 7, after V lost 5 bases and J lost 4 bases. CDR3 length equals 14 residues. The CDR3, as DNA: TGTGCCAGCAGTCCGACTAGCGAAAAGTACGAGCAGTACTTC. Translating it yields CASSPTSEKYEQYF.

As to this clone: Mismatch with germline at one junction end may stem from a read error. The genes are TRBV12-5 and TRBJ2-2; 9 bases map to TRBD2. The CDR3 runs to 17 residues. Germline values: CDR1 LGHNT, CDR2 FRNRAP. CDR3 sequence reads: CAIGLGLALGAPGELFF. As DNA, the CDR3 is TGTGCTATTGGTTTGGGACTAGCCCTAGGAGCACCCGGGGAGCTGTTTTTT.

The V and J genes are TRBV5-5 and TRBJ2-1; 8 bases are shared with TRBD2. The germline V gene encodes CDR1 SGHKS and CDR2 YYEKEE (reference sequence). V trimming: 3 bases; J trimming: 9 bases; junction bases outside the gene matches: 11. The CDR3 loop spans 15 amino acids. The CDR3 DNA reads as TGTGCCAGCAGCTCACTAGCGGACCCCTCCGGTGAGCAGTTCTTC. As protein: CASSSLADPSGEQFF.

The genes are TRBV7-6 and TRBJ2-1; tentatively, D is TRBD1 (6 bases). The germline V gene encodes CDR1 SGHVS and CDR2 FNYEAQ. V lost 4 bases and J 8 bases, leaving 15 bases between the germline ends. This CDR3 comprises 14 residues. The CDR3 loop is CASSSGGGWDEQFF. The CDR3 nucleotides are TGTGCCAGCAGCTCTGGGGGCGGGTGGGATGAGCAGTTCTTC.

The CDR3 DNA sequence: TGCGCCAGCAAGGGGTCCACCGGGGAGCTGTTTTTT. Its protein product is CASKGSTGELFF. This rearrangement joins TRBV10-1 to TRBJ2-2, with D possibly matching TRBD1 (5 bases). CDR1 WNHNN and CDR2 SYGVQD come from the germline V gene (reference sequence). CDR3 length: 12 amino acids. The germline V and J ends were trimmed by 7 bases and 4 bases, with 7 bases remaining between them.

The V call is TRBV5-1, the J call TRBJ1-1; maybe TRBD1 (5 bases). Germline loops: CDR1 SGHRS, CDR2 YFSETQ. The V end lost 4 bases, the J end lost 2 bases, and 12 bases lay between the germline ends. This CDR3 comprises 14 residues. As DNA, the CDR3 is TGCGCCAGCAGCCATAAGGGGCCTAACACTGAAGCTTTCTTT. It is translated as CASSHKGPNTEAFF.

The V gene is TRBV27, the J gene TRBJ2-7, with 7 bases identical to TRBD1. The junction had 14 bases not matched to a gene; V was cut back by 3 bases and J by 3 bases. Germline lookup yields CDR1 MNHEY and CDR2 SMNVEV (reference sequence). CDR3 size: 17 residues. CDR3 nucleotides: TGTGCCAGCAGTTTGATTCCCCCGGGACAGAACCACTACGAGCAGTACTTC. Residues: CASSLIPPGQNHYEQYF.

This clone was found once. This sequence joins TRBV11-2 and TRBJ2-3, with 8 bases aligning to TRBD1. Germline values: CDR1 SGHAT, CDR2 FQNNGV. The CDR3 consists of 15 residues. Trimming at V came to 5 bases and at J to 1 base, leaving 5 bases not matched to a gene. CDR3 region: CASSGGQVCTDTQYF. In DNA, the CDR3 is TGTGCCAGCAGCGGGGGACAGGTATGCACAGATACGCAGTATTTT. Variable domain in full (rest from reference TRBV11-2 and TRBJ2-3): EAGVAQSPRYKIIEKRQSVAFWCNPISGHATLYWYQQILGQGPKLLIQFQNNGVVDDSQLPKDRFSAERLKGVDSTLKIQPAKLEDSAVYLCASSGGQVCTDTQYFGPGTRLTVL.

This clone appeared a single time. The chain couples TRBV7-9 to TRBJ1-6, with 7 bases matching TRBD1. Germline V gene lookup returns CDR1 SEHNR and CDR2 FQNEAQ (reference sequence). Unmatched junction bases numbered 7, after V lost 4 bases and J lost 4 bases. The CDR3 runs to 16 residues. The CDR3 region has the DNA TGTGCCAGCAGCTCCAGGGGGTCCGATTATAATTCACCCCTCCACTTT. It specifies CASSSRGSDYNSPLHF.

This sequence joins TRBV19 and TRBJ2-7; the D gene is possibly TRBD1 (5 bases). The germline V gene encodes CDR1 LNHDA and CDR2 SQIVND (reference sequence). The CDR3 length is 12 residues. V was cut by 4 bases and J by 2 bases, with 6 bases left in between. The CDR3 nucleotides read TGTGCCAGTAGTACAGGGCCCTACGAGCAGTACTTC. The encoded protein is CASSTGPYEQYF.

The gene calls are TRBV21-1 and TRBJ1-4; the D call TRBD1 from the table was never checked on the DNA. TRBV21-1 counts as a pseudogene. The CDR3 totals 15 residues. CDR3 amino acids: CASSNKDREAEKLFF. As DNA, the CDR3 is TGTGCCAGCAGCAACAAGGACAGGGAGGCTGAAAAACTGTTTTTT.

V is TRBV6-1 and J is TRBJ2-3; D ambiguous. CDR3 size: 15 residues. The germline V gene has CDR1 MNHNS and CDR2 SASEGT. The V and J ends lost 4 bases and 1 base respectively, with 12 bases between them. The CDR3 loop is CASSVIRARTDTQYF. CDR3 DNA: TGTGCCAGCAGTGTTATACGAGCGCGCACAGATACGCAGTATTTT.

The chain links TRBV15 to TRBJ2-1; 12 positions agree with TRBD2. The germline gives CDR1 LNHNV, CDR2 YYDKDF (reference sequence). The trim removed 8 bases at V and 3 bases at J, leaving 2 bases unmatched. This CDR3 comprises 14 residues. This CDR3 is CATATSGGYNEQFF. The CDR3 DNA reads TGTGCCACCGCGACTAGCGGGGGCTACAATGAGCAGTTCTTC.

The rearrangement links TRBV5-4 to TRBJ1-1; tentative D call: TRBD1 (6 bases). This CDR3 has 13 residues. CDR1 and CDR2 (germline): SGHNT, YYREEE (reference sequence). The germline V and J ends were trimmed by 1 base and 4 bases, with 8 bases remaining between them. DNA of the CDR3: TGTGCCAGCAGCTTGCCAGGGGCCACTGAAGCTTTCTTT. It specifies CASSLPGATEAFF.

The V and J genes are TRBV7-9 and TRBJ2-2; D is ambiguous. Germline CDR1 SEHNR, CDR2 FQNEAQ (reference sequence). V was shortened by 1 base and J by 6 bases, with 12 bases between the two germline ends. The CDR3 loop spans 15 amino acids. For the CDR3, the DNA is TGTGCCAGCAGCTTAGTCGAACCTCGGGCCGGGGAGCTGTTTTTT. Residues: CASSLVEPRAGELFF. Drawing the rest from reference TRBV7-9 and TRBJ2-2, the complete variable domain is DTGVSQNPRHKITKRGQNVTFRCDPISEHNRLYWYRQTLGQGPEFLTYFQNEAQLEKSRLLSDRFSAERPKGSFSTLEIQRTEQGDSAMYLCASSLVEPRAGELFFGEGSRLTVL.

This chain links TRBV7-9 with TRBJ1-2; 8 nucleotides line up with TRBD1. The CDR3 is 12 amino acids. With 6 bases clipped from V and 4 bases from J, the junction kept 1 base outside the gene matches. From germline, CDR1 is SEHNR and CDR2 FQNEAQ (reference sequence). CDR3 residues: CASRDRVYGYTF. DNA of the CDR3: TGTGCCAGCAGGGACAGGGTCTATGGCTACACCTTC. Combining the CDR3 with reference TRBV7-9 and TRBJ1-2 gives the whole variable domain DTGVSQNPRHKITKRGQNVTFRCDPISEHNRLYWYRQTLGQGPEFLTYFQNEAQLEKSRLLSDRFSAERPKGSFSTLEIQRTEQGDSAMYLCASRDRVYGYTFGSGTRLTVV.

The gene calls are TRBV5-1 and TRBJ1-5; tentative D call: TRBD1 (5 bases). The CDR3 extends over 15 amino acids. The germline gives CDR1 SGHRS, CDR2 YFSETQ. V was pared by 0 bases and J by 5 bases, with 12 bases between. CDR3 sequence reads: CASSLDSGTHQPQHF. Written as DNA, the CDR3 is TGCGCCAGCAGCTTGGACAGTGGGACTCATCAGCCCCAGCATTTT.

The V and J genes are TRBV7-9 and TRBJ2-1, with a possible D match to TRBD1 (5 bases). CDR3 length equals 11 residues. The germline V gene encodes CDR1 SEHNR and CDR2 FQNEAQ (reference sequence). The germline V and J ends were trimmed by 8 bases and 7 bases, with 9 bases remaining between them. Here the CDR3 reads CASLGPNEQFF. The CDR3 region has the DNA TGTGCCAGCCTGGGGCCGAATGAGCAGTTCTTC.